One and the same sample provided the 7 T cell receptor beta chains below, sequenced in a study of blood T cell repertoires in COVID-19. Clones were read by immunoSEQ multiplex PCR, and TCRdb kept only the in-frame ones, dropping some. The data contain 300,000 to 400,000 clones, around 87% of them singletons. The material sequenced was peripheral blood. These receptors originate from a woman aged 50 to 65 who had recovered from COVID-19.

The chain is built from TRBV10-1 and TRBJ1-6; 10 bases align to TRBD1. Germline V lookup: CDR1 WNHNN, CDR2 SYGVQD (reference sequence). Trimming took 6 bases from V and 7 from J; bases not matched to a gene: 6. The CDR3 totals 15 residues. The CDR3 DNA reads TGCGCCAGCAGCCGGGACAGGGGTGGAAATTCACCCCTCCACTTT. Translation: CASSRDRGGNSPLHF.

This chain uses TRBV6-5 with TRBJ1-1; a weak D match, TRBD1 (5 bases). Germline assignment: CDR1 MNHEY and CDR2 SVGAGI. The CDR3 has 15 amino acids. Trimming stripped 0 bases from V and 3 bases from J, with 11 bases between. The CDR3 DNA reads TGTGCCAGCAGTTACTCGATTTCGGGGGACACTGAAGCTTTCTTT. It is translated as CASSYSISGDTEAFF.

The rearrangement links TRBV2 to TRBJ2-7; D is unclear. There are 12 residues in the CDR3. CDR1 SNHLY and CDR2 FYNNEI come from the germline V gene. V was clipped by 4 bases and J by 6 bases, with 10 bases between them. CDR3 nucleotide sequence: TGTGCCAGCAGTGTCGGTCTCGGCGAGCAGTACTTC. It translates to CASSVGLGEQYF.

This sequence joins TRBV9 and TRBJ1-2; D perhaps matches TRBD1 (5 bases). The CDR3 is 14 amino acids. The V gene lost 0 bases and the J gene lost 5 bases, with 11 bases spanning the gap. Germline-derived CDR1 and CDR2 are SGDLS and YYNGEE. For the CDR3, the DNA is TGTGCCAGCAGCGTAGCAACAGGTCTTTATGGCTACACCTTC. As protein: CASSVATGLYGYTF.

The rearrangement links TRBV24-1 to TRBJ2-3; D possibly corresponds to TRBD2 (5 bases). This CDR3 is 15 amino acids long. V lost 1 base and J 2 bases, leaving 9 bases between the germline ends. Germline CDR1 KGHDR, CDR2 SFDVKD. The CDR3 nucleotides are TGTGCCACCAGTGATTTTAACGGACTCACAGATACGCAGTATTTT. It encodes CATSDFNGLTDTQYF.

This clone appeared once. The rearrangement uses TRBV27 and TRBJ1-1, with D possibly being TRBD1 (5 bases). CDR1 and CDR2 (germline): MNHEY, SMNVEV (reference sequence). V lost 6 bases, J lost 4 bases, and 9 bases lay in between. This CDR3 is built from 12 residues. CDR3 nucleotide sequence: TGTGCCAGCAGGCAGGGTTTCACTGAAGCTTTCTTT. The encoded protein is CASRQGFTEAFF.

In nucleotides, the CDR3 is TGTGCCAGCAGCGCGAACCTACTAGCGGAATACAATGAGCAGTTCTTC. Translation gives CASSANLLAEYNEQFF. V gene TRBV7-6 combines with J gene TRBJ2-1; 8 nucleotides align to TRBD2. The length of the CDR3 is 16 residues. The J segment lost 4 bases and the V segment lost 5 bases, leaving 10 bases of the junction unmatched. Germline V gene data show CDR1 as SGHVS and CDR2 as FNYEAQ.